This T cell receptor (beta chain) appears in the sequencing data of a study of blood T cell repertoires in COVID-19 (TCRdb year 2020). A note on the overall study: The collaborator samples originated in the United States, Italy and Spain and spanned the acute and convalescent phases of COVID-19. A freely available public database, intended as a resource for researchers studying the immune response to SARS-CoV-2, is where the repertoires were released. The material from the prospective study consisted of cDNA or gDNA derived from T cells, B-cell-depleted T cells, or PBMCs. The samples were drawn from two sources: the first 160 participants of the ongoing ImmuneRACE study, and fewer than 1,500 subjects contributed by 6 global collaborators. HLA class I and class II types, where available, came from metadata supplied by the sample provider rather than from assay-based typing. Deeply sampled blood TCRbeta repertoires from subjects exposed to, actively infected with, or recovered from COVID-19 were included in the dataset. Nearly every sample came with metadata listing a de-identified subject ID, COVID-19 status, age in years and sex.

CDR1 and CDR2 (SGHAT, FQNNGV) derive from the germline V gene. Trimming costs V 3 bases and J 5 bases, and their ends lie 6 bases apart. The CDR3 runs 12 amino acids, cysteine and phenylalanine included. Only the CDR3 DNA stays, 36 bases, in frame from base 1. For this clone: It lacks a known antigen. No base-level quality is on record; no much larger clone is a single base apart.

General conclusions and limits of the study: The amount of clinical and demographic metadata varied by source and participant and was provided uncurated.

Participants in the prospective study were enrolled through a virtual design, were aged about 18 to 100 years, and lived in roughly 24 United States geographic areas. To assign participants to cohorts, the prospective study relied on clinical history that participants themselves reported in a screening survey and a study questionnaire. In the prospective study, whole blood, serum and a nasopharyngeal or oropharyngeal swab were collected from each participant by mobile phlebotomists. Additional blood draws and questionnaires over an approximately two-month period could optionally be provided by prospective study participants. Prospective study blood samples were shipped either frozen or at room temperature before DNA extraction. TCRbeta CDR3 regions were amplified from genomic DNA by means of the immunoSEQ Assay, a bias-controlled multiplex PCR. From the authors' description of their analysis: The number of nucleated cells in each sample was estimated by amplification of reference gene primers within the assay. To quantify the absolute abundance of each unique TCRbeta CDR3 rearrangement, sequence reads were collapsed and filtered. For each sample, productive Simpson clonality was calculated as the square root of Simpson's diversity index over productive rearrangements. What TCRdb holds here is the immuneACCESS table cut down to in-frame rearrangements. Part of the clones is not present; checked against another copy, under half of the missing clones reflect an unresolved V gene, and the others are unexplained. The V and J calls and clone size are taken from that table; D and trimming were inferred from the DNA. The sample table contains 150,000 or so clones; only one count was recorded for around four fifths of them. The ten largest make up 3.6% of the sample.

This sequence uses TRBV11-2 and TRBJ2-3; a weak D assignment points to TRBD1 (5 bases agree). The sequence was obtained from a woman aged 45-60 years in a cohort exposed to, infected with or recovered from COVID-19 (not recorded which). The sample comprised PBMCs or T cells enriched from blood (not recorded which). The nucleotide sequence is given as TGTGCCAGCAGCTTCCAGGGAGATACGCAGTATTTT. Its translation reads: CASSFQGDTQYF.